These T cell receptor beta chains were read from a single sample in a study of blood T cell repertoires in COVID-19. This table comes from immunoSEQ multiplex PCR, and its TCRdb copy is limited to in-frame clones, with some not included. Among just over 150,000 clones listed, roughly 90% were seen once. The sequenced material came from PBMCs or T cells enriched from blood (not recorded which). The receptors here all came from a woman in her forties or fifties who had recovered from COVID-19. Both conserved end residues are part of each CDR3. The order of the fields is V gene, D gene, clone size, J gene, CDR3 protein, CDR3 DNA. A D gene is named only where the DNA matches it firmly. Some rows have no size entry. The others give once, few or many, or a class for an expanded clone.

v_gene: TRBV18; d_gene: NA; abundance: NA; j_gene: TRBJ1-6; CDR3aa: CATKGQRNSPLHF; CDR3nt: TGTGCCACGAAAGGACAACGTAATTCACCCCTCCACTTT
v_gene: TRBV11-2; d_gene: NA; abundance: NA; j_gene: TRBJ1-2; CDR3aa: CASSLIRGGQGTYGYTF; CDR3nt: TGTGCCAGCAGCTTAATTAGAGGGGGTCAGGGGACCTATGGCTACACCTTC
v_gene: TRBV10-3; d_gene: TRBD1; abundance: NA; j_gene: TRBJ2-3; CDR3aa: CAISGWGQGDTQYF; CDR3nt: TGTGCCATCAGTGGTTGGGGACAGGGGGATACGCAGTATTTT
v_gene: TRBV11-3; d_gene: NA; abundance: NA; j_gene: TRBJ2-3; CDR3aa: CASSHNFLRQQLSTDTQYF; CDR3nt: TGTGCCAGCAGTCATAACTTTCTCCGACAGCAACTGAGCACAGATACGCAGTATTTT
v_gene: TRBV6-4; d_gene: NA; abundance: NA; j_gene: TRBJ2-5; CDR3aa: CASSQTRGETQYF; CDR3nt: TGTGCCAGCAGCCAGACTAGAGGAGAGACCCAGTACTTC
v_gene: TRBV5-1; d_gene: TRBD2; abundance: NA; j_gene: TRBJ2-3; CDR3aa: CASTLGLAGSTDTQYF; CDR3nt: TGCGCCAGCACCTTAGGACTAGCGGGGAGCACAGATACGCAGTATTTT
v_gene: TRBV3-1/TRBV3-2; d_gene: NA; abundance: NA; j_gene: TRBJ2-1; CDR3aa: CASSQVMEQFF; CDR3nt: TGTGCCAGCAGCCAAGTCATGGAGCAGTTCTTC
v_gene: TRBV5-6; d_gene: NA; abundance: NA; j_gene: TRBJ1-2; CDR3aa: CASTWGVQGYTF; CDR3nt: TGTGCCAGCACCTGGGGGGTACAGGGCTACACCTTC
v_gene: TRBV15; d_gene: NA; abundance: NA; j_gene: TRBJ1-2; CDR3aa: CATSRDLSGVYGYTF; CDR3nt: TGTGCCACCAGCAGAGATCTCTCAGGGGTCTATGGCTACACCTTC
v_gene: TRBV4-2; d_gene: TRBD2; abundance: NA; j_gene: TRBJ2-2; CDR3aa: CASSQGTMNTGELFF; CDR3nt: TGTGCCAGCAGCCAGGGGACTATGAACACCGGGGAGCTGTTTTTT
v_gene: TRBV5-1; d_gene: TRBD1; abundance: once; j_gene: TRBJ1-6; CDR3aa: CASSPTGLSSYNSPLHF; CDR3nt: TGCGCCAGCAGCCCGACAGGGCTAAGCTCCTATAATTCACCCCTCCACTTT